This T cell receptor (beta chain) derives from a study of T-cell reconstitution after alpha-beta-depleted transplantation in children. Whole-study results and caveats: The origin of alpha-beta T cells about two months after transplant was reportedly several hundred expanded graft clones. From newly produced T cells came most of the T-cell counts and diversity one year after transplant. Some patients' high day-60 TCRbeta diversity was attributed to recipient cells surviving conditioning.

Comments on this clonotype: Its cognate antigen is unknown.

CDR1 and CDR2 (germline): SEHNR, FQNEAQ (reference sequence). Trimming took off 1 base at V and 5 bases at J, with 15 bases between the two ends. The CDR3 covers 16 residues. Unique molecular identifiers were incorporated when the TCRbeta library was constructed. TCRdb reanalysed the PCR reads using MiXCR and keeps one entry per CDR3 protein. The sample contains under 250,000 distinct CDR3 sequences, approximately 24% of which appear only once. This chain uses TRBV7-9 with TRBJ2-1, with D possibly TRBD2 on 5 matching bases. This receptor was identified in a female patient between 2 and 15 years old who had a stem cell transplant for congenital amegakaryocytic thrombocytopenia, so the T cells may come from the graft donor. The sequencing here drew on PBMCs, mostly from graft donor cells, taken 360 days after TCRalphabeta/CD19-depleted stem cell transplant. The CDR3 DNA sequence: TGTGCCAGCAGCTTAGTCGTACTAGGAGGAGACAATGAGCAGTTCTTC. Translating it yields CASSLVVLGGDNEQFF.